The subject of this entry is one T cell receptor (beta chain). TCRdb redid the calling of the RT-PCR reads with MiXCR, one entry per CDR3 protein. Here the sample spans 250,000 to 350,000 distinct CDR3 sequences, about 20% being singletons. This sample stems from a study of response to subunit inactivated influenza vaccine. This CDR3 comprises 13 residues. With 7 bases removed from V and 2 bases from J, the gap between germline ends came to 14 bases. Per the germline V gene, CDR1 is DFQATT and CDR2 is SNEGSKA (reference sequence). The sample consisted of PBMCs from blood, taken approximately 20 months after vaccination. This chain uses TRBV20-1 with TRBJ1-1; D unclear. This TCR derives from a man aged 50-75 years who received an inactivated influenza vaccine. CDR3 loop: CSGTRGGNTEAFF. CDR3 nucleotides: TGCAGTGGCACCCGGGGAGGCAACACTGAAGCTTTCTTT.